The TCR beta chain under discussion was sequenced for a study of glioma-infiltrating T cells. Using RNA template, CDR3s of TCR alpha and beta were amplified with iRepertoire arm-PCR. Tissue mRNA or PBMC total RNA, roughly 85-450 ng, went into one-step reverse transcription and amplification. TCRdb reprocessed the multiplex PCR reads via MiXCR and lists one record per CDR3 protein. Among over 80,000 distinct CDR3 sequences listed, 35% to 50% were seen once. This CDR3 comprises 15 residues. Germline assignment: CDR1 KGHSH and CDR2 LQKENI. V was pared by 1 base and J by 7 bases, with 15 bases between. The sample holds many counts of this clonotype. Its antigen remains unidentified. Study-wide results and caveats: Above-expected tissue-blood divergence occurred in all gliomas, most in low-grade ones.

The chain carries TRBV18 and TRBJ2-3; D possibly corresponds to TRBD2 (6 bases). Sequencing was carried out using glioma tissue, nonneoplastic brain tissue, or PBMCs (not recorded which). This sequence was found in a human donor with low-grade glioma or glioblastoma, undergoing nonglioma brain surgery, or in good health (not recorded which). Written as DNA, the CDR3 is TGTGCCAGCTCACCACTTGACGGGAGTTCAAATACGCAGTATTTT. Protein product: CASSPLDGSSNTQYF.